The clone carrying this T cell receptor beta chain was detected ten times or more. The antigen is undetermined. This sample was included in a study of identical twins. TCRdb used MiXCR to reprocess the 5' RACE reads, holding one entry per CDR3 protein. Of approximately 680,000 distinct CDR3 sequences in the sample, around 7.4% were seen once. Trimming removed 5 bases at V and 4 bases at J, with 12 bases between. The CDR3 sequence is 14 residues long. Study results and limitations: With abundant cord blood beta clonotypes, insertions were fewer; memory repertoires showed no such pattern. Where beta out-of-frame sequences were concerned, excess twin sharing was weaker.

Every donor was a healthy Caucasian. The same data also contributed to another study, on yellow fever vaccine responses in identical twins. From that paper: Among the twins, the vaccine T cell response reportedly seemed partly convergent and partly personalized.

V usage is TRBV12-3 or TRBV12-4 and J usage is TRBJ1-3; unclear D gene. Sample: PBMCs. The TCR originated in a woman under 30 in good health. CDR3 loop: CASSPTRLGNTIYF. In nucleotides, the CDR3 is TGTGCCAGCAGTCCGACAAGGTTGGGAAACACCATATATTTT.